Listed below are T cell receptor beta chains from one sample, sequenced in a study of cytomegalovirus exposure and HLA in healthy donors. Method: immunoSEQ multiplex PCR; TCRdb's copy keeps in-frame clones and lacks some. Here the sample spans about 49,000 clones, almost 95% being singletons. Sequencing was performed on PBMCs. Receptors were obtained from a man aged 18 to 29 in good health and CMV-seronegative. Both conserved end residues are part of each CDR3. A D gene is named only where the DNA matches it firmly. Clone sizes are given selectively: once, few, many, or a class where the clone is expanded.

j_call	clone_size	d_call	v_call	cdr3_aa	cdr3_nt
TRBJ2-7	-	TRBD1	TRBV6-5	CASSYTTADRGGEQYF	TGTGCCAGCAGCTACACGACCGCCGACAGGGGGGGCGAGCAGTACTTC
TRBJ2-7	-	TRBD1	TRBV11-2	CASSLSPRGQGGNEQYF	TGTGCCAGCAGCTTATCTCCCCGTGGACAGGGCGGAAACGAGCAGTACTTC
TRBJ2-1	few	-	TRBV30	CAWGSGTLDYNEQFF	TGTGCCTGGGGTTCCGGGACTCTGGACTACAATGAGCAGTTCTTC
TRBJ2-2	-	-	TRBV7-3	CASSPGMAGELFF	TGTGCCAGCAGCCCAGGGATGGCCGGGGAGCTGTTTTTT
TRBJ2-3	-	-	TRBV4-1	CASSQERVMSGTDTQYF	TGCGCCAGCAGCCAAGAGAGGGTAATGTCGGGCACAGATACGCAGTATTTT
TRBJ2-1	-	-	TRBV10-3	CAISADAGSLGNEQFF	TGTGCCATCAGCGCCGACGCGGGCAGTCTGGGCAATGAGCAGTTCTTC
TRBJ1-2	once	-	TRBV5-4	CASKTEPTNYGYTF	TGTGCCAGCAAAACAGAACCCACTAACTATGGCTACACCTTC
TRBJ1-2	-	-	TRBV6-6	CASKNPVGGQGGYTF	TGTGCCAGCAAAAATCCAGTCGGGGGTCAGGGTGGCTACACCTTC
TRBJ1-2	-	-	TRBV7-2	CASSLGQGYGYTF	TGTGCCAGCAGCTTAGGGCAGGGTTATGGCTACACCTTC
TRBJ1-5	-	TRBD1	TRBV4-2	CASSQLTRGRRNQPQHF	TGTGCCAGCAGCCAACTTACCAGGGGGCGCAGGAATCAGCCCCAGCATTTT
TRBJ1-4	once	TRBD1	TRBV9	CASNEGDRDEKLFF	TGTGCCAGCAACGAGGGCGACAGGGATGAAAAACTGTTTTTT
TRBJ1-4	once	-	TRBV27	CASSFQPGSVEKLFF	TGTGCCAGCAGTTTTCAGCCAGGGTCGGTTGAAAAACTGTTTTTT
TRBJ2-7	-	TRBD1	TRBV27	CASSLTGTAIYEQYF	TGTGCCAGCAGTCTAACCGGGACAGCAATCTACGAGCAGTACTTC
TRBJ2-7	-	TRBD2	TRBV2	CASSLSGGVTYEQYF	TGTGCCAGCAGTTTGAGCGGGGGGGTTACCTACGAGCAGTACTTC
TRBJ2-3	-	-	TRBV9	CASSAEGVDTQYF	TGTGCCAGCAGCGCCGAGGGCGTAGATACGCAGTATTTT
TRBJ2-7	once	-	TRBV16	CASRQDPQTRSSYEQYF	TGTGCCAGCAGACAGGATCCGCAGACCAGGAGCTCCTACGAGCAGTACTTC
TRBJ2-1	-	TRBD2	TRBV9	CASSVRLAGDEQFF	TGTGCCAGCAGCGTCCGACTAGCGGGAGATGAGCAGTTCTTC
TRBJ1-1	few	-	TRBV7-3	CASSLGGRANTEAFF	TGTGCCAGCAGCTTAGGGGGCAGGGCTAACACTGAAGCTTTCTTT
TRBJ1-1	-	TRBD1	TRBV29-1	CSVRTGEVGAFF	TGCAGCGTGCGGACAGGGGAAGTGGGCGCTTTCTTT
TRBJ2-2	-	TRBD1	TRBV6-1	CASRGGQADTGELFF	TGTGCCAGCAGGGGGGGACAGGCCGACACCGGGGAGCTGTTTTTT
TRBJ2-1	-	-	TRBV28	CASSLRPRDNEQFF	TGTGCCAGCAGTTTACGACCTAGAGACAATGAGCAGTTCTTC
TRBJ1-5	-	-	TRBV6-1	CASSEADGGGNQPQHF	TGTGCCAGCAGTGAAGCGGATGGGGGGGGAAATCAGCCCCAGCATTTT
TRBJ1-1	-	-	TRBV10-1	CASSRNRDTEAFF	TGCGCCAGCAGTCGTAACAGGGACACTGAAGCTTTCTTT
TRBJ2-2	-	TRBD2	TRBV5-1	CASSETSGSVTGELFF	TGCGCCAGCAGCGAGACTAGCGGGAGTGTCACCGGGGAGCTGTTTTTT
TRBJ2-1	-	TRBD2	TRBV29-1	CSVDPGLAGLYNEQFF	TGCAGCGTGGACCCGGGACTAGCGGGTTTATACAATGAGCAGTTCTTC
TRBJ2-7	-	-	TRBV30	CAWTSRAHEQYF	TGTGCCTGGACCAGCAGGGCCCACGAGCAGTACTTC
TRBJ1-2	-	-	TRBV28	CASTGRANYGYTF	TGTGCCAGCACGGGGAGAGCTAACTATGGCTACACCTTC
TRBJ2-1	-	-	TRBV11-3	CASSPGGSLLRFF	TGTGCCAGCAGCCCGGGTGGTAGCCTTCTTCGGTTCTTC
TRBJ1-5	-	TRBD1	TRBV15	CATSRRQGTNQPQHF	TGTGCCACCAGCAGAAGACAGGGGACCAATCAGCCCCAGCATTTT
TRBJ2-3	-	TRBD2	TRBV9	CASSYGLAESSTDTQYF	TGTGCCAGCAGCTACGGACTAGCGGAGTCTAGCACAGATACGCAGTATTTT